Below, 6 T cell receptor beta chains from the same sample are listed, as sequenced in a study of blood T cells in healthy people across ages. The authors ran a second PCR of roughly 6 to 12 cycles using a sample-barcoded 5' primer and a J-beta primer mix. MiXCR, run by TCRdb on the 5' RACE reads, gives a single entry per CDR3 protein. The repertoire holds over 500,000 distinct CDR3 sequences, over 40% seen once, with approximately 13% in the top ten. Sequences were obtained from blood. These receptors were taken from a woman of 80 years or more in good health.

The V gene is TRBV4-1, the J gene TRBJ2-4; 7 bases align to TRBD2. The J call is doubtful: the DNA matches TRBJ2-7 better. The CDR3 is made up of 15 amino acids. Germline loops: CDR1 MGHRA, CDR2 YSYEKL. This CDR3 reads CASSQEGLAAYEQYF. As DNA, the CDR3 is TGCGCCAGCAGCCAAGAAGGGCTAGCGGCCTACGAGCAGTACTTC.

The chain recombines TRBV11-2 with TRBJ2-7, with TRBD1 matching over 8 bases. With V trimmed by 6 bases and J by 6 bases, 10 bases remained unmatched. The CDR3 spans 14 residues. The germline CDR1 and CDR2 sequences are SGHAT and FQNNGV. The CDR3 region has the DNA TGTGCCAGCAGTCTAGGGGCCGACAGGGGCGAGCAGTACTTC. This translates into CASSLGADRGEQYF.

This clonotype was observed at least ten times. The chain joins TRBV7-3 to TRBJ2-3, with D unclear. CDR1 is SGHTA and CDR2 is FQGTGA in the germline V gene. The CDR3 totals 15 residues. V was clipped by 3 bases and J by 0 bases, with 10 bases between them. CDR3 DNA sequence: TGTGCCAGCAGCTTGTATATTACTAGCACAGATACGCAGTATTTT. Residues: CASSLYITSTDTQYF.

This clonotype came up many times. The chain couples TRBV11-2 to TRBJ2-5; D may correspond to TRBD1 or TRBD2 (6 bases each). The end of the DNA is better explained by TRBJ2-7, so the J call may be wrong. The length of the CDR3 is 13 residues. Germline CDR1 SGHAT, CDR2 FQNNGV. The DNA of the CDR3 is TGTGCCAGCAGCCCCAGGGGACTCGCCGAGCAGTACTTC. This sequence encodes CASSPRGLAEQYF.

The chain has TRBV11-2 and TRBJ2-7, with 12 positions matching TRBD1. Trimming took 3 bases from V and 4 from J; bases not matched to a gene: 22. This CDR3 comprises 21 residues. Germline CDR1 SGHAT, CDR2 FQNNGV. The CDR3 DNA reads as TGTGCCAGCAGCTTCTCGAAACTGCCGGGACAGGGGGCATGGGGGAATTACGAGCAGTACTTC. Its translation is CASSFSKLPGQGAWGNYEQYF.

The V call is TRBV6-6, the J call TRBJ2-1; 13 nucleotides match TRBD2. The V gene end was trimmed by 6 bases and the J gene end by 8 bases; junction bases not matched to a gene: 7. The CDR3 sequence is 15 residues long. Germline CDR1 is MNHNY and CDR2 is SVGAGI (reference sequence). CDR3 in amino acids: CASSAGLAGDHEQFF. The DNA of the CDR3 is TGTGCCAGCAGCGCCGGACTAGCGGGAGATCATGAGCAGTTCTTC.